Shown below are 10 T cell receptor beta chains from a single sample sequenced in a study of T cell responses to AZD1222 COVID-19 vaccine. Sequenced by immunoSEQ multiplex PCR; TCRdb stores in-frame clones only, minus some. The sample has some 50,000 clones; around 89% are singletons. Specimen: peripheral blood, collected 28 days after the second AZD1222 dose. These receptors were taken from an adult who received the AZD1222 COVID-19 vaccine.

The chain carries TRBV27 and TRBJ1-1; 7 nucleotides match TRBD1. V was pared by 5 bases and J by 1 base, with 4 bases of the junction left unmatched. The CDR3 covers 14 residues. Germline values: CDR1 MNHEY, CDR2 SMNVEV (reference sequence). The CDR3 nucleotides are TGTGCCAGCAGTACCCGACAGGGGAACACTGAAGCTTTCTTT. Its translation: CASSTRQGNTEAFF.

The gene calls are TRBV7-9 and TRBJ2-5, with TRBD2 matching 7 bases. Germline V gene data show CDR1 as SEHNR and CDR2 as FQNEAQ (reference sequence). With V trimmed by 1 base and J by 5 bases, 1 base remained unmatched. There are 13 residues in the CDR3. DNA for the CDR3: TGTGCCAGCAGCTTAGGCGGGAGTGAGACCCAGTACTTC. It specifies CASSLGGSETQYF.

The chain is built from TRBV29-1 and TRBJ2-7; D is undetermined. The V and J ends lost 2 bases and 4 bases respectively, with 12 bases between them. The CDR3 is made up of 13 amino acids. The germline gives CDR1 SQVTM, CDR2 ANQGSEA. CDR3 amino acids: CSVELDKLYEQYF. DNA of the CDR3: TGCAGCGTTGAATTGGATAAACTTTACGAGCAGTACTTC.

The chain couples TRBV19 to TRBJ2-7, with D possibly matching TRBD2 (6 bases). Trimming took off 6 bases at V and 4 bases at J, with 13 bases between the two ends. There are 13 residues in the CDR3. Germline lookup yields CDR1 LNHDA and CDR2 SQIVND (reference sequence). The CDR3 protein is CASRGREDYEQYF. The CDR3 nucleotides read TGTGCCAGTAGAGGCAGGGAGGATTACGAGCAGTACTTC.

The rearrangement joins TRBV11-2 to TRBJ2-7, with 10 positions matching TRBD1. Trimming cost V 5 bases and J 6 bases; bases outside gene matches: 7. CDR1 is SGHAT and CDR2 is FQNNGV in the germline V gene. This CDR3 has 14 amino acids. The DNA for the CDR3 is TGTGCCAGCAGCCTGAGACAGGGGGCAGCCGAGCAGTACTTC. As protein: CASSLRQGAAEQYF.

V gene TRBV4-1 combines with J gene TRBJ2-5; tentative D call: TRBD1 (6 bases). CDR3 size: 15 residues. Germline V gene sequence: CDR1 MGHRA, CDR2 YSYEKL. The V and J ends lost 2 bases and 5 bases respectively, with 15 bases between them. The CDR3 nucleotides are TGCGCCAGCAGCCAAACAGGGCAAGCAGGGGAGACCCAGTACTTC. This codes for CASSQTGQAGETQYF.

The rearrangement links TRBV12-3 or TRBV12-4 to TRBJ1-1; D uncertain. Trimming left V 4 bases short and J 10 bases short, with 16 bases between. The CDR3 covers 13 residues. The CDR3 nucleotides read TGTGCCAGCAGTTACCAGGTTCGGGTGGGAGCTTTCTTT. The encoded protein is CASSYQVRVGAFF.

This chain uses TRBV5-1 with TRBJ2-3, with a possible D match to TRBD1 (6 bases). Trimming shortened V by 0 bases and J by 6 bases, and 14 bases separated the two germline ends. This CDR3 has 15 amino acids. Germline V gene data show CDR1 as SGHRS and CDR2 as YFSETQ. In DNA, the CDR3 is TGCGCCAGCAGCTTGGGTAAGGGACACGGCGATACGCAGTATTTT. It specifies CASSLGKGHGDTQYF.

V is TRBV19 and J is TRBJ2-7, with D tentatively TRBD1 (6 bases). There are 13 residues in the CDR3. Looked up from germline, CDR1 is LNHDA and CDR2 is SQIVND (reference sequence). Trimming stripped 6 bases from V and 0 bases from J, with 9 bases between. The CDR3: CASRRTDSYEQYF. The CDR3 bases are TGTGCCAGTAGGAGGACAGACTCCTACGAGCAGTACTTC.

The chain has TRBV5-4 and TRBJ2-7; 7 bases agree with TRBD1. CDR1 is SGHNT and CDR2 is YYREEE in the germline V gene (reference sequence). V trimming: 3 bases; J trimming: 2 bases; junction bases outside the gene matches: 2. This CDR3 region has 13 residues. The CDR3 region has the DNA TGTGCCAGCAGCTCCGGGACAGCCTACGAGCAGTACTTC. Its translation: CASSSGTAYEQYF.